A single sample gave rise to the 30 T cell receptor beta chains below, sequenced in a study of CD8 T cells in ankylosing spondylitis. TCRdb reanalysed the 5' RACE reads using MiXCR and keeps one entry per CDR3 protein. The sample carries tens of thousands of distinct CDR3 sequences, under 5.5% recorded once. The sequencing sample was made of blood, either unsorted or a sorted T cell fraction (not recorded which). These TCRs come from a male donor with ankylosing spondylitis or in good health (not recorded which).

The rearrangement joins TRBV7-9 to TRBJ2-1, with 8 bases fitting TRBD1. The germline V gene encodes CDR1 SEHNR and CDR2 FQNEAQ (reference sequence). The CDR3 is 15 residues long. V lost 7 bases to trimming and J lost 5 bases; unmatched junction nucleotides: 10. Written as DNA, the CDR3 is TGTGCCAGCACCCGCCTTGGGACAGGCCACAATGAGCAGTTCTTC. This sequence encodes CASTRLGTGHNEQFF. The variable domain in full, completed from reference TRBV7-9 and TRBJ2-1, reads DTGVSQNPRHKITKRGQNVTFRCDPISEHNRLYWYRQTLGQGPEFLTYFQNEAQLEKSRLLSDRFSAERPKGSFSTLEIQRTEQGDSAMYLCASTRLGTGHNEQFFGPGTRLTVL.

Ten or more counts support this clonotype. The V and J genes are TRBV12-3 or TRBV12-4 and TRBJ2-2; 8 bases are a match to TRBD1. V trimming: 5 bases; J trimming: 4 bases; junction bases outside the gene matches: 12. This CDR3 has 17 residues. CDR3 sequence reads: CASSLSGGQGLTGELFF. The DNA of the CDR3 is TGTGCCAGCAGTCTCTCCGGTGGACAGGGACTCACCGGGGAGCTGTTTTTT.

This clonotype was seen ten or more times. The chain couples TRBV7-9 to TRBJ2-7; maybe TRBD1 (6 bases). The CDR3 runs 15 residues. CDR1 and CDR2 (germline): SEHNR, FQNEAQ (reference sequence). Trimming cost V 5 bases and J 1 base, with 15 bases left between them. Here the CDR3 DNA reads TGTGCCAGCAGCCGAACAGGGCTCGGTTCCTACGAGCAGTACTTC. Translation gives CASSRTGLGSYEQYF.

There are many counts of this clonotype. J is TRBJ2-2 and V is TRBV10-2, with D perhaps matching TRBD1 (5 bases). Looked up from germline, CDR1 is WSHSY and CDR2 is SAAADI. This CDR3 is built from 14 residues. V lost 7 bases, J lost 5 bases, and 14 bases lay in between. CDR3 bases: TGCGCCAGCATGGCCAGGGCGACGACCGGGGAGCTGTTTTTT. Translated, it gives CASMARATTGELFF.

This clonotype was observed at least ten times. The gene calls are TRBV20-1 and TRBJ2-7; no reliable D call. The germline V gene encodes CDR1 DFQATT and CDR2 SNEGSKA (reference sequence). CDR3 length equals 12 residues. Trimming took off 0 bases at V and 6 bases at J, with 9 bases between the two ends. The CDR3 DNA follows: TGCAGTGCTAGAGAACTGGGCTCCGAGCAGTACTTC. Translating gives CSARELGSEQYF.

This clonotype was recorded many times. The V gene is TRBV12-3 or TRBV12-4, the J gene TRBJ1-4, with D unclear. Trimming removed 3 bases at V and 8 bases at J, with 13 bases between. The CDR3 totals 14 residues. CDR3 in amino acids: CASSFLSGEEKLFF. DNA for the CDR3: TGTGCCAGCAGTTTTTTGAGCGGGGAGGAAAAACTGTTTTTT.

At least ten counts were recorded for this clonotype. The V and J genes are TRBV23-1 and TRBJ2-7; TRBD1 matches at 8 bases. TRBV23-1 is flagged as an ORF with uncertain function. This CDR3 is built from 15 residues. V gave up 3 bases and J gave up 0 bases; unmatched junction bases: 4. The CDR3 DNA is TGCGCCAGCAGTCATAGGGACAGGCACTCCTACGAGCAGTACTTC. Its translation: CASSHRDRHSYEQYF.

This clonotype was recorded at least ten times. The chain carries TRBV6-1 and TRBJ1-1; a possible D gene is TRBD1 (6 bases). This CDR3 has 16 residues. CDR1 MNHNS and CDR2 SASEGT come from the germline V gene. V lost 5 bases and J 6 bases, leaving 22 bases between the germline ends. The chain's CDR3 is CASSPQVGGLGSEAFF. The CDR3 DNA follows: TGTGCCAGCAGTCCCCAGGTGGGGGGCTTAGGGTCTGAAGCTTTCTTT.

This clonotype occurred many times. The chain combines TRBV6-5 with TRBJ2-5; 11 nucleotides align to TRBD2. Germline lookup yields CDR1 MNHEY and CDR2 SVGAGI. The CDR3 sequence is 13 residues long. Trimming at V came to 7 bases and at J to 8 bases, leaving 6 bases not matched to a gene. The CDR3 protein is CASTSTSGATQYF. The CDR3 DNA sequence: TGTGCCAGCACTTCGACTAGCGGGGCAACCCAGTACTTC.

There are many counts of this clonotype. The chain recombines TRBV7-7 with TRBJ2-5; 10 bases are a match to TRBD1. This CDR3 comprises 15 residues. With V trimmed by 5 bases and J by 2 bases, 5 bases remained unmatched. Germline CDR1 reads SSHAT; CDR2 reads FNYEAQ (reference sequence). The CDR3 loop reads CASSRDRGPQETQYF. CDR3 coding DNA: TGTGCCAGCAGCCGTGACAGGGGGCCGCAAGAGACCCAGTACTTC.

Many counts were recorded for this clonotype. The rearrangement uses TRBV5-1 and TRBJ2-3, with 13 bases matching TRBD2. Germline-derived CDR1 and CDR2 are SGHRS and YFSETQ. The CDR3 runs 15 residues. Trimming removed 5 bases from V and 3 bases from J; junction bases left unmatched: 3. The CDR3: CASRTSGGVTDTQYF. In nucleotides, the CDR3 is TGCGCCAGCAGAACTAGCGGGGGGGTTACAGATACGCAGTATTTT.

This clonotype was detected ten times or more. V gene TRBV20-1 combines with J gene TRBJ1-6, with no clear D. There are 11 residues in the CDR3. V was shortened by 0 bases and J by 13 bases, with 7 bases between the two germline ends. The V gene's germline CDR1 is DFQATT and CDR2 SNEGSKA (reference sequence). As DNA, the CDR3 is TGCAGTGCTAGAGATGGGAAGCCCCTCCACTTT. Its translation: CSARDGKPLHF.

There are many counts of this clonotype. Written as DNA, the CDR3 is TGCGCCAGCAGCCCGCGACAGGGGGCAAATGAAAAACTGTTTTTT. It encodes CASSPRQGANEKLFF. V is TRBV5-1 and J is TRBJ1-4, with 10 bases lining up with TRBD1. V shed 4 bases and J 5 bases; nucleotides not matched to a gene: 5. From germline, CDR1 is SGHRS and CDR2 YFSETQ. The CDR3 loop spans 15 amino acids.

This clonotype was recorded at least ten times. V is TRBV15 and J is TRBJ1-1; no reliable D call. Germline assignment: CDR1 LNHNV and CDR2 YYDKDF (reference sequence). V lost 1 base to trimming and J lost 1 base, with 4 bases between them. This CDR3 region has 13 residues. The CDR3 DNA is TGTGCCACCAGCAGAGGGGAGAACACTGAAGCTTTCTTT. It is translated as CATSRGENTEAFF.

This clonotype came up many times. The chain has TRBV30 and TRBJ1-3; TRBD1 might be the D (5 bases). The CDR3 consists of 13 residues. The V gene's germline CDR1 is GTSNPN and CDR2 SVGIG (reference sequence). Trimming pared 2 bases from V and 4 bases from J, leaving 9 bases between. CDR3 coding DNA: TGTGCCTGGAGTTACGGGGGAGGAAACACCATATATTTT. This sequence encodes CAWSYGGGNTIYF.

This clonotype was seen repeatedly, ten times or more. The rearrangement links TRBV12-3 or TRBV12-4 to TRBJ2-7; 12 bases are shared with TRBD2. The CDR3 covers 16 residues. Trimming at V came to 4 bases and at J to 4 bases, leaving 8 bases not matched to a gene. The CDR3 is CASSSSLAGGTYEQYF. The CDR3 DNA reads TGTGCCAGCAGTTCATCGCTAGCGGGGGGGACATACGAGCAGTACTTC.

This clonotype was seen many times. The chain carries TRBV7-2 and TRBJ2-4; TRBD2 agrees at 11 bases. This CDR3 has 15 residues. The germline V gene has CDR1 SGHTA and CDR2 FQGNSA. V dropped 4 bases and J dropped 7; count of bases not matched to a gene: 6. The CDR3: CASSSTSGGGNIQYF. CDR3 nucleotide sequence: TGTGCCAGCAGCTCAACTAGCGGGGGTGGCAACATTCAGTACTTC.

This clonotype has a count of ten or more. V usage is TRBV28 and J usage is TRBJ2-6, with D hard to call. The CDR3 loop spans 16 amino acids. Germline assignment: CDR1 MDHEN and CDR2 SYDVKM. V dropped 7 bases and J dropped 1 base, with 14 bases sitting between them. CDR3 nucleotides: TGTGCCAGCACTAACCCTAGGGCGTCTGGGGCCAACGTCCTGACTTTC. The encoded protein is CASTNPRASGANVLTF.

Ten or more counts support this clonotype. The V gene is TRBV6-2 or TRBV6-3, the J gene TRBJ1-1; no definite D call. Germline V CDR1 and CDR2: MNHEY, SVGEGT. The CDR3 spans 15 residues. DNA of the CDR3: TGTGCTTCAGTGAAGGGTCGGGATTGGAACACTGAAGCTTTCTTT. As protein: CASVKGRDWNTEAFF.

This clonotype was picked up many times. The chain uses TRBV28 and TRBJ2-2; 9 nucleotides agree with TRBD2. The CDR3 spans 15 residues. V was clipped by 3 bases and J by 7 bases; unmatched bases: 6. The germline V gene encodes CDR1 MDHEN and CDR2 SYDVKM. The CDR3 spells CASSFAGGQDGELFF. The CDR3 nucleotides read TGTGCCAGCAGTTTTGCGGGGGGGCAGGACGGGGAGCTGTTTTTT. The variable domain in full, completed from reference TRBV28 and TRBJ2-2, reads DVKVTQSSRYLVKRTGEKVFLECVQDMDHENMFWYRQDPGLGLRLIYFSYDVKMKEKGDIPEGYSVSREKKERFSLILESASTNQTSMYLCASSFAGGQDGELFFGEGSRLTVL.

This clonotype was recorded at least ten times. The chain is built from TRBV5-1 and TRBJ2-1; the D gene is possibly TRBD2 (5 bases). From germline, CDR1 is SGHRS and CDR2 YFSETQ. The V gene lost 3 bases and the J gene lost 0 bases, with 16 bases spanning the gap. This CDR3 has 17 amino acids. Written as DNA, the CDR3 is TGCGCCAGCAGCTCCACCCCCTCGGGGAGCTCCTACAATGAGCAGTTCTTC. Amino acid sequence: CASSSTPSGSSYNEQFF.

This clonotype was recorded at least ten times. The gene calls are TRBV20-1 and TRBJ2-3; D is unresolved. Germline CDR1 and CDR2: DFQATT and SNEGSKA (reference sequence). The CDR3 consists of 14 residues. The V gene lost 1 base and the J gene lost 0 bases, with 8 bases spanning the gap. The CDR3 nucleotides read TGCAGTGCTAGAGCCCGTAGTAGCACAGATACGCAGTATTTT. The encoded protein is CSARARSSTDTQYF.

There are many counts of this clonotype. This chain uses TRBV12-3 or TRBV12-4 with TRBJ2-3, with TRBD1 as a possible D gene (5 bases). This CDR3 has 14 amino acids. V shed 6 bases and J shed 5 bases, with 15 bases lying between them. The CDR3 region has the DNA TGTGCCAGCAGGGTCAGGGATTCGGGAGATACGCAGTATTTT. This gives the protein CASRVRDSGDTQYF.

This clonotype has ten or more counts. V and J are TRBV2 and TRBJ2-2; 8 bases map to TRBD2. In germline, CDR1 is SNHLY, CDR2 FYNNEI. The V and J ends lost 6 bases and 3 bases, in that order; junction bases with no gene match: 6. The CDR3 is 15 residues long. The CDR3 DNA reads TGTGCCAGCAGAGGTGCGGGGGGATACACCGGGGAGCTGTTTTTT. Encoded protein: CASRGAGGYTGELFF. The full variable domain, in which reference TRBV2 and TRBJ2-2 provide the parts outside the CDR3, is EPEVTQTPSHQVTQMGQEVILRCVPISNHLYFYWYRQILGQKVEFLVSFYNNEISEKSEIFDDQFSVERPDGSNFTLKIRSTKLEDSAMYFCASRGAGGYTGELFFGEGSRLTVL.

This clonotype showed up many times. The chain is built from TRBV20-1 and TRBJ2-3; the match to TRBD2 covers 8 bases. V shed 3 bases and J 3 bases; nucleotides not matched to a gene: 8. The CDR3 is made up of 15 amino acids. Germline CDR1 and CDR2: DFQATT and SNEGSKA (reference sequence). The CDR3 spells CSAREGLVRTDTQYF. CDR3 DNA: TGCAGTGCTAGGGAGGGACTAGTGAGGACAGATACGCAGTATTTT.

At least ten counts were recorded for this clonotype. This chain links TRBV27 with TRBJ1-5; TRBD1 might be the D (5 bases). Germline CDR1 MNHEY, CDR2 SMNVEV (reference sequence). The CDR3 is 13 amino acids. Trimming cost V 9 bases and J 6 bases, with 15 bases left between them. The DNA for the CDR3 is TGTGCCAGGTGGTGGCAGGGCAGTCAGCCCCAGCATTTT. Protein: CARWWQGSQPQHF.

This clonotype was seen ten or more times. The chain links TRBV9 to TRBJ1-2, with 7 bases identical to TRBD1. The J segment lost 8 bases and the V segment lost 4 bases, leaving 2 bases of the junction unmatched. The germline V gene encodes CDR1 SGDLS and CDR2 YYNGEE. The CDR3 is made up of 11 amino acids. The CDR3 region has the DNA TGTGCCAGCAGCATGGGACAGGGCTACACCTTC. Amino acid sequence: CASSMGQGYTF.

This clonotype has more than one count but fewer than ten. The chain employs TRBV7-9 and TRBJ2-7; D is perhaps TRBD1 or TRBD2 (5 bases each). Germline V gene lookup returns CDR1 SEHNR and CDR2 FQNEAQ (reference sequence). This CDR3 comprises 15 residues. V lost 5 bases, J lost 0 bases, and 14 bases lay in between. In DNA, the CDR3 is TGTGCCAGCAGCCAGGGACGCCGGAGCTCCTACGAGCAGTACTTC. It codes for CASSQGRRSSYEQYF.

This clonotype has ten or more counts. V and J are TRBV29-1 and TRBJ1-1; TRBD1 aligns across 9 bases. Germline CDR1 and CDR2: SQVTM and ANQGSEA. V lost 5 bases, J lost 8 bases, and 6 bases stayed unmatched. The CDR3 length is 12 residues. CDR3 protein: CSVRGQGPEAFF. CDR3 coding DNA: TGCAGCGTTAGGGGACAGGGCCCCGAAGCTTTCTTT.

This clonotype was observed at least ten times. This chain connects TRBV7-9 to TRBJ2-1; D is undetermined. Germline V lookup: CDR1 SEHNR, CDR2 FQNEAQ (reference sequence). This CDR3 contains 17 residues. Trimming cost V 4 bases and J 8 bases, with 24 bases left between them. The CDR3 bases are TGTGCCAGCAGCTCGACCCGGGCCCTGGTCTTTAACCATGAGCAGTTCTTC. Amino acids: CASSSTRALVFNHEQFF.